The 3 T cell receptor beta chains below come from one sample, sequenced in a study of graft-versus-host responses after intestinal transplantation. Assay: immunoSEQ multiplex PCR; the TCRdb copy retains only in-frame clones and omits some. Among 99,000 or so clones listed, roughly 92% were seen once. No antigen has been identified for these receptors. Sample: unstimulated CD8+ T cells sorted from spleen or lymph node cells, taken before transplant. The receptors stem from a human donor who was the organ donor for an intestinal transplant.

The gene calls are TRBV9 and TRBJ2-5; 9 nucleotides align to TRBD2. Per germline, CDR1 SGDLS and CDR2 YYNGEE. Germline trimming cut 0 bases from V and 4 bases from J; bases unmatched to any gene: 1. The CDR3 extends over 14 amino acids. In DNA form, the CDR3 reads TGTGCCAGCAGCGTAGAACTAGCGGGAGAGACCCAGTACTTC. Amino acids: CASSVELAGETQYF.

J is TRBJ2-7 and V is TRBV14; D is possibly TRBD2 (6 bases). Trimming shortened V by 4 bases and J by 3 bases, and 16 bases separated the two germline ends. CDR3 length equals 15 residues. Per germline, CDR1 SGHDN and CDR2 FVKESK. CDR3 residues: CASSPVSVGGYEQYF. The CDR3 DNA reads TGTGCCAGCAGCCCCGTTAGTGTCGGGGGCTACGAGCAGTACTTC.

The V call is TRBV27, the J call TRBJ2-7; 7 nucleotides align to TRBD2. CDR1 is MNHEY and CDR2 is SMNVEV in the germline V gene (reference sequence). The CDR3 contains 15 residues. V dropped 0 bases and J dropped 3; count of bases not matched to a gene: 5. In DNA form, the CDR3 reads TGTGCCAGCAGTTTATCCGGCGGGAGTCTCTACGAGCAGTACTTC. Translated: CASSLSGGSLYEQYF.